These 4 T cell receptor beta chains were sequenced from one sample in a study of control samples from healthy donors and cancer patients. The method was immunoSEQ multiplex PCR; TCRdb's version includes in-frame clones alone and lacks a portion of them. The sample lists around 19,000 clones; more than 75% were seen once. The sample was PBMCs. The source is a woman aged 55 to 70 with head and neck cancer.

This chain links TRBV11-2 with TRBJ2-5; D not resolved. Trimming took 1 base from V and 2 from J, leaving 17 bases between them. Per the germline V gene, CDR1 is SGHAT and CDR2 is FQNNGV. This CDR3 is built from 17 residues. The CDR3 sequence: CASSLGFGSPTQETQYF. The CDR3 DNA follows: TGTGCCAGCAGCTTAGGGTTCGGGTCTCCGACACAAGAGACCCAGTACTTC. The full variable domain, its missing parts supplied by reference TRBV11-2 and TRBJ2-5, is EAGVAQSPRYKIIEKRQSVAFWCNPISGHATLYWYQQILGQGPKLLIQFQNNGVVDDSQLPKDRFSAERLKGVDSTLKIQPAKLEDSAVYLCASSLGFGSPTQETQYFGPGTRLLVL.

This chain connects TRBV12-3 or TRBV12-4 to TRBJ1-5; no definite D call. The length of the CDR3 is 13 residues. Trimming removed 3 bases from V and 1 base from J, with 4 bases in between. CDR3 protein: CASSFWSNQPQHF. In DNA, the CDR3 is TGTGCCAGCAGTTTTTGGAGCAATCAGCCCCAGCATTTT.

This chain links TRBV7-9 with TRBJ2-1, with unresolved D. Germline V gene lookup returns CDR1 SEHNR and CDR2 FQNEAQ (reference sequence). V dropped 5 bases and J dropped 6 bases, with 14 bases sitting between them. The CDR3 consists of 14 residues. The CDR3 is CASSPYGPTNEQFF. As DNA, the CDR3 is TGTGCCAGCAGCCCATACGGCCCAACCAATGAGCAGTTCTTC.

This chain uses TRBV5-1 with TRBJ1-1; no clear D gene. CDR3 length equals 13 residues. V lost 0 bases and J lost 7, with 10 bases in between. The germline V gene has CDR1 SGHRS and CDR2 YFSETQ. In DNA, the CDR3 is TGCGCCAGCAGCTTGGGGACCAGGAATGAAGCTTTCTTT. It translates to CASSLGTRNEAFF.